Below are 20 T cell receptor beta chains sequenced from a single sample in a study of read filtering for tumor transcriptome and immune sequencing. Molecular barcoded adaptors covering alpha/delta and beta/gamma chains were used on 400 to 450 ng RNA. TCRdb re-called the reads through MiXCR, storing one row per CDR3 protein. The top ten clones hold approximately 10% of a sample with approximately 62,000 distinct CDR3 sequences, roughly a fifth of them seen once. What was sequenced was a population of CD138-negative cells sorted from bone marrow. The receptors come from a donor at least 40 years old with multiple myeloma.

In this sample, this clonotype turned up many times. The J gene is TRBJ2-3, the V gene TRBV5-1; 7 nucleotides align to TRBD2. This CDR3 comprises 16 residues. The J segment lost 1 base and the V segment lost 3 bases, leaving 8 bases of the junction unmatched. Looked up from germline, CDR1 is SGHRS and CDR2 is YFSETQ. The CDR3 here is CASSSRLAGGTDTQYF. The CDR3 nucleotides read TGCGCCAGCAGCTCCCGACTGGCGGGGGGCACAGATACGCAGTATTTT.

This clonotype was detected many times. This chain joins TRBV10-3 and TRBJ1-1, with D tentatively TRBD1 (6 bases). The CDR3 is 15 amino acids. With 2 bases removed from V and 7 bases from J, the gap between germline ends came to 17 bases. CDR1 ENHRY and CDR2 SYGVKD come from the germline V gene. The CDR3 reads CAISEPQTGSVEAFF. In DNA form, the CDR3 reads TGTGCCATCAGTGAGCCGCAAACAGGGAGCGTTGAAGCTTTCTTT.

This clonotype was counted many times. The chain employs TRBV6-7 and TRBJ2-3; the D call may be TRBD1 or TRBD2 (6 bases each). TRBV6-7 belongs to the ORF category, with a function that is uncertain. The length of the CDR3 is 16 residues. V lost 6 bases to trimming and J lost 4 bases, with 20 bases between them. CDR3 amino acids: CASRRVRGRYADTQYF. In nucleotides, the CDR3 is TGTGCCAGCAGGCGTGTCCGGGGGCGGTATGCAGATACGCAGTATTTT.

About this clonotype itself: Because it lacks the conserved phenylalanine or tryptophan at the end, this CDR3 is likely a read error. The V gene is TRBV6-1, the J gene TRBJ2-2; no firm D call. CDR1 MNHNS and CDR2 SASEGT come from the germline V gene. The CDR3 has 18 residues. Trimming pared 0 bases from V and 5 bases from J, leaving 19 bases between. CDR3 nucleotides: TGTGCCAGCAGTGAAGCGGGCTCTAGTCTGGTCGGGACCGGGGAGCTGTTTCTT. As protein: CASSEAGSSLVGTGELFL.

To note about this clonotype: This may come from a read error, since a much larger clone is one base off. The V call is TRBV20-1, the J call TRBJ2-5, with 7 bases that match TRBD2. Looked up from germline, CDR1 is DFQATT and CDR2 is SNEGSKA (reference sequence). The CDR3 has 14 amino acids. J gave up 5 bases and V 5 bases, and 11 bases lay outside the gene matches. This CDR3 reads CSAHPGLIFETQYF. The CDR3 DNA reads TGCAGTGCTCATCCGGGACTAATTTTTGAGACCCAGTACTTC.

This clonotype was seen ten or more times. CDR3 bases: TGCAGCGCACAGGATAACTATGGCTACACCTTC. Amino acids: CSAQDNYGYTF. The rearrangement uses TRBV29-1 and TRBJ1-2; maybe TRBD1 (5 bases). Germline V gives CDR1 SQVTM, CDR2 ANQGSEA. V lost 7 bases, J lost 1 base, and 7 bases lay in between. This CDR3 comprises 11 residues. The variable domain in full, with the rest retrieved from reference TRBV29-1 and TRBJ1-2, is SAVISQKPSRDICQRGTSLTIQCQVDSQVTMMFWYRQQPGQSLTLIATANQGSEATYESGFVIDKFPISRPNLTFSTLTVSNMSPEDSSIYLCSAQDNYGYTFGSGTRLTVV.

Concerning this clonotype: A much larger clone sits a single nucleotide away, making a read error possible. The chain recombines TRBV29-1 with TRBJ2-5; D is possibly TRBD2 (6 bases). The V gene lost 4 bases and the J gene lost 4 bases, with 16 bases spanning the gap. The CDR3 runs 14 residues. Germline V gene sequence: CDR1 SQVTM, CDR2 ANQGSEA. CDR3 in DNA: TGCAGCGTTGGCGGCGGGATGGGGGGAGAGACCCAGTACTTC. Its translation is CSVGGGMGGETQYF.

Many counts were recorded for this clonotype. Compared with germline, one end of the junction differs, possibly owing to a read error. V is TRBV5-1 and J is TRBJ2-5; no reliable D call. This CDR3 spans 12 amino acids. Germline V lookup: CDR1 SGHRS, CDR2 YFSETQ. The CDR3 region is CASSSEKEAQYF. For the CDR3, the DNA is TGCGCCAGCAGCTCGGAAAAAGAGGCCCAGTACTTC.

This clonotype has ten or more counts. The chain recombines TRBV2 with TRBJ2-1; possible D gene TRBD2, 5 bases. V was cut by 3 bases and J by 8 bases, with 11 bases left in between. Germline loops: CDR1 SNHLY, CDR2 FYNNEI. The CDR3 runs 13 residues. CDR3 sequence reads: CASSDYIGDEQFF. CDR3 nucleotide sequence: TGTGCCAGCAGTGATTACATCGGGGATGAGCAGTTCTTC.

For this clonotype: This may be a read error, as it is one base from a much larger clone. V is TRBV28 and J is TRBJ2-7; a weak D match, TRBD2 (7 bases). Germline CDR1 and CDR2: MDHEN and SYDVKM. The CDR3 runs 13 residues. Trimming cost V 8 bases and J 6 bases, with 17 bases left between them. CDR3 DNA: TGTGCCAGCTGTGGAGGGGGGAGGGCCGAGCAGTACTTC. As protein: CASCGGGRAEQYF.

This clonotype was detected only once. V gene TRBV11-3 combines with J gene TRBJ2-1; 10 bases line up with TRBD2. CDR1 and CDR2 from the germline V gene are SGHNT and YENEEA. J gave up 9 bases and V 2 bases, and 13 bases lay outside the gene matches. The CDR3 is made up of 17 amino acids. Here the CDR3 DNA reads TGTGCCAGCAGCTTAAACCCCGGGACTAGCGCTTCGGGTGAGCAGTTCTTC. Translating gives CASSLNPGTSASGEQFF.

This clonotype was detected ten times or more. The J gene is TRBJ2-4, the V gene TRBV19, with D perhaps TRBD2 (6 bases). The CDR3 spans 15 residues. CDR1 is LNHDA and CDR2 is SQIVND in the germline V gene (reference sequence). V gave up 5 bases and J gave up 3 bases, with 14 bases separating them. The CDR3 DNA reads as TGTGCCAGTAGTTTAGCGGAGCAAGTCAAAAACATTCAGTACTTC. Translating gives CASSLAEQVKNIQYF.

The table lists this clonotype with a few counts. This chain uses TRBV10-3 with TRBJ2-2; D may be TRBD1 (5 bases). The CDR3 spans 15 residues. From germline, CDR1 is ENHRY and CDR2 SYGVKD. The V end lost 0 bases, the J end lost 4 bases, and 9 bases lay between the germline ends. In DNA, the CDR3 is TGTGCCATCAGTGAGTCGCCAGGGATCACCGGGGAGCTGTTTTTT. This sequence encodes CAISESPGITGELFF.

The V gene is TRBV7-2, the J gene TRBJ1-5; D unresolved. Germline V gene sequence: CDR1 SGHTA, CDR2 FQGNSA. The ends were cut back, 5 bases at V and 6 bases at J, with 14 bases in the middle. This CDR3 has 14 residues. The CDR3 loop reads CASSPNRAVQPQHF. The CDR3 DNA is TGTGCCAGCAGCCCAAATAGGGCGGTTCAGCCCCAGCATTTT.

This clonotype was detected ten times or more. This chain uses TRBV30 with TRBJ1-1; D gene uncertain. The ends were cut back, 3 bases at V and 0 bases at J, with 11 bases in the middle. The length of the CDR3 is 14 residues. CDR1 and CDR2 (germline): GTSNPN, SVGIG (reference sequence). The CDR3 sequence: CAWSAVGMNTEAFF. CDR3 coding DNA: TGTGCCTGGAGCGCAGTGGGGATGAACACTGAAGCTTTCTTT.

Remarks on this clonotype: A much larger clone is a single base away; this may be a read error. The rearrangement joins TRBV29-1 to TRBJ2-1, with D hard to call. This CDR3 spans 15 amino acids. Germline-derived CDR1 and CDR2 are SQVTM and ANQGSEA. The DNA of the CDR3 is TGCAGCGCCACGGCCTATGCGAGCTCCTACAATCAGCAGTTCTTC. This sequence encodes CSATAYASSYNQQFF.

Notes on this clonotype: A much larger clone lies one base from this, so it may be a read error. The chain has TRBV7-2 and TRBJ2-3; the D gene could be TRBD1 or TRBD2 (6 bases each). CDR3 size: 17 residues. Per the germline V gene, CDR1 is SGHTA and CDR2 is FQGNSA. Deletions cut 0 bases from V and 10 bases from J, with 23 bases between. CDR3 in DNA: TGTGCCAGCAGCTTAGCAGGCGGGGTGGGGGGCCCAGGTTCGCAGTATTTT. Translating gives CASSLAGGVGGPGSQYF.

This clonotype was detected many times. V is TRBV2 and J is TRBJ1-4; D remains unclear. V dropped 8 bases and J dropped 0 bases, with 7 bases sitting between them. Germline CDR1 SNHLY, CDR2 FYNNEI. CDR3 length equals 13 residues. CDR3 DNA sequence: TGTGCCAGCCAGACATCAACTAATGAAAAACTGTTTTTT. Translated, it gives CASQTSTNEKLFF. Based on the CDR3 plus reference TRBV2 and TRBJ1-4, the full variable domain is EPEVTQTPSHQVTQMGQEVILRCVPISNHLYFYWYRQILGQKVEFLVSFYNNEISEKSEIFDDQFSVERPDGSNFTLKIRSTKLEDSAMYFCASQTSTNEKLFFGSGTQLSVL.

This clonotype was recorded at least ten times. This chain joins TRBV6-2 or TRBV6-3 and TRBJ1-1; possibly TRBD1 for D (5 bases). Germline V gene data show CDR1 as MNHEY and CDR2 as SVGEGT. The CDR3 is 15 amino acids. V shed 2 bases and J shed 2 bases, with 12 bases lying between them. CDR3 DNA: TGTGCCAGCAGTTACCTTACGACAGCCAACACTGAAGCTTTCTTT. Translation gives CASSYLTTANTEAFF.

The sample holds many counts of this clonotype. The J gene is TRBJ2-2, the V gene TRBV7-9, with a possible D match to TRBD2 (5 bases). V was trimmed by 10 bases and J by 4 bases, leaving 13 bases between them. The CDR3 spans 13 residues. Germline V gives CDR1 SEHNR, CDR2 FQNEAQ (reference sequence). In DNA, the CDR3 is TGTGCCACTGGGGTAGCGAGCACCGGGGAGCTGTTTTTT. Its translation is CATGVASTGELFF.